This T cell receptor beta chain was retrieved from a study of cytomegalovirus exposure and HLA in healthy donors. Overall study results and limits: TCR beta V- and J-gene trimming was later associated with a missense DCLRE1C variant.

Germline V gene data show CDR1 as KGHSH and CDR2 as LQKENI. The CDR3 runs 15 residues. V was clipped by 2 bases and J by 2 bases; unmatched bases: 4. Notes on this clone: Antigen specificity is unknown.

The PCR was carried out with 60 Vbeta primers and 13 Jbeta primers. Data came from immunoSEQ multiplex PCR; TCRdb stores just in-frame clones and leaves some out. The profile shows some 180,000 clones, roughly 77% of them singletons. Specimen: PBMCs. The rearrangement joins TRBV18 to TRBJ1-1, with 8 bases that match TRBD1. This clonotype was obtained from a man in his forties in good health and CMV-seropositive. CDR3 amino acids: CASSPSDRGNTEAFF. DNA of the CDR3: TGTGCCAGCTCACCAAGCGACAGGGGAAACACTGAAGCTTTCTTT.